This paragraph covers one T cell receptor (beta chain) sequence. It has no known antigen specificity. The sample holds no much larger clone one base away, and base qualities are not on file. The sample is drawn from a study of response to subunit inactivated influenza vaccine (dated by TCRdb to between 2017 and 2018). With regard to the full study: The study used deep quantitative T cell receptor repertoire profiling to track responses to a trivalent subunit inactivated influenza vaccine. General findings and caveats noted by the study authors: According to the authors, only a limited number of new T cells may be recruited by each seasonal influenza vaccination.

V is shortened by 3 bases, J by 3 bases, and the region joining them spans 12 bases. From the germline V gene, CDR1 is LGHNA and CDR2 is YNFKEQ. Including cysteine and phenylalanine, the CDR3 has 15 amino acids. Only CDR3 DNA is held: 45 bases, read in frame from base 1. The method was RT-PCR. Sequencing was carried out with an Illumina HiSeq 2500. TCRdb itself trimmed the public reads at Q25 with fastp, ran MiXCR and retained productive beta chains. Rows with a matching CDR3 protein are joined into one entry that keeps the most common DNA and genes. In this sample the table shows roughly 550,000 distinct CDR3 sequences, roughly 25% of which occur a single time. The ten top clones hold under 3.5% of the sample. This sample also belongs to another study, concerning T cells expressing NK-cell markers. The second paper further reports: TCR beta cDNA libraries were made by 5'RACE template switching that added a universal primer site and unique molecular identifiers. TCR beta-chain repertoires were profiled in sorted CD3+CD56+NKG2C+, CD3+CD56+NKG2C- and CD3+CD56-NKG2C+ T-cell subsets from roughly eight donors. Seven of the eight sequenced donors were HCMV-seropositive and one was HCMV-seronegative. To restrict sorting to alphabetaTCR-expressing T cells, an anti-gammadeltaTCR antibody was added in several experiments. In more than five donors, the dominant CD3+CD56+NKG2C+ clonotypes ranked among the top 10 CD8+ clonotypes, making up roughly 1.0-7.0% of CD8+ T cells. Those dominant clonotypes were again the most abundant among CD3+CD56-NKG2C+ cells in four donors, at about 28.3-60.1%. It remained unclear whether the expanded NKG2C-expressing T cell clones were specific for HCMV antigens. Randomly selected healthy volunteers, three men and five women, were used as the eight sequenced donors. A commercial ELISA kit detecting HCMV-specific IgG in serum was used to determine HCMV serostatus. Peripheral blood mononuclear cells were isolated from blood by Ficoll density gradient centrifugation. CD4+ and CD8+ T cells were isolated from PBMC by magnetic immunoseparation with Miltenyi isolation kits. Synthesis of cDNA was primed from the TCR beta constant segment and was followed by two consecutive PCR amplification steps. Libraries were sequenced as 2 x 150 bp reads on Illumina HiSeq 2000/2500, MiSeq or NextSeq. MIGEC was used to demultiplex reads and group the reads by UMI, and MiTCR was used to assemble and quantify clonotypes. To exclude erroneous sequences, only TCR cDNA sequences supported by at least two reads were retained. The tcR package was used for downstream repertoire analysis, with clonotypes matched between fractions based on CDR3 nucleotide sequence plus V segment. VDJmatch was used to annotate antigen specificity against VDJdb, with one amino acid substitution allowed in CDR3.

The sequencing used CD4+ T cells sorted from PBMCs, collected about 13 days after vaccination. The chain employs TRBV4-2 and TRBJ1-5, with the D gene not clear enough to name. This clonotype was obtained from a man between 50 and 59 years old who received an inactivated influenza vaccine. Donor details come from another sample of the same person, matched by shared clones. The bases are TGTGCCAGCAGCCAGGACCTAAGAACCAATCAGCCCCAGCATTTT. Its product reads: CASSQDLRTNQPQHF.